This T cell receptor beta chain was retrieved from a study of T cell clonotyping in hematopoietic cell transplantation. Regarding the study as a whole: Pathologically expanded recipient clonotypes increased progressively from day 30 to day 180 as diversity fell. Few recipient clonotypes overlapped donors; over 95% were de novo at given depth.

Remarks on this clone: Its antigen is unknown.

Method: immunoSEQ multiplex PCR; TCRdb's copy keeps in-frame clones and lacks some. The sample consists of about 15,000 clones, approximately 85% of them appearing once. Germline CDR1 SNHLY, CDR2 FYNNEI. This CDR3 is 15 amino acids long. The V and J ends lost 4 bases and 3 bases, in that order; junction bases with no gene match: 5. J is TRBJ2-1 and V is TRBV2, with 8 bases matching TRBD1. The receptor was isolated from a woman aged 40 to 50 in good health. Some clones in this sample may be carry-over from other donors' samples. Sequencing was done on a sample of peripheral blood mononuclear cells. The CDR3 region is CASSAGTGFYNEQFF. CDR3 nucleotide sequence: TGTGCCAGCAGTGCGGGGACAGGATTCTACAATGAGCAGTTCTTC.